A single T cell receptor (beta chain) is shown here with its context. Its target is unknown. CDR1 and CDR2 (germline): MRHNA, SNTAGT. Trimming removed 8 bases from V and 0 bases from J; junction bases left unmatched: 6. The CDR3 is 14 residues long. This specimen comes from a study of chemoradiotherapy in HPV16-positive cancers. Overall study results and limits: During treatment, candidate HPV-specific clones and E7-related motifs expanded in tumor.

The assay was immunoSEQ multiplex PCR, and TCRdb's table has in-frame clones only and misses some. The table includes roughly 19,000 clones, about 89% detected once. Samples were taken several times over chemoradiotherapy. The sample was blood, taken from a patient who underwent chemoradiotherapy. The receptor was isolated from a human donor with HPV-associated anogenital cancer. The chain recombines TRBV6-4 with TRBJ1-1; 7 bases fit TRBD1. The CDR3 sequence: CASQPTGLNTEAFF. The CDR3 coding sequence is TGTGCCAGCCAACCGACAGGGTTGAACACTGAAGCTTTCTTT.